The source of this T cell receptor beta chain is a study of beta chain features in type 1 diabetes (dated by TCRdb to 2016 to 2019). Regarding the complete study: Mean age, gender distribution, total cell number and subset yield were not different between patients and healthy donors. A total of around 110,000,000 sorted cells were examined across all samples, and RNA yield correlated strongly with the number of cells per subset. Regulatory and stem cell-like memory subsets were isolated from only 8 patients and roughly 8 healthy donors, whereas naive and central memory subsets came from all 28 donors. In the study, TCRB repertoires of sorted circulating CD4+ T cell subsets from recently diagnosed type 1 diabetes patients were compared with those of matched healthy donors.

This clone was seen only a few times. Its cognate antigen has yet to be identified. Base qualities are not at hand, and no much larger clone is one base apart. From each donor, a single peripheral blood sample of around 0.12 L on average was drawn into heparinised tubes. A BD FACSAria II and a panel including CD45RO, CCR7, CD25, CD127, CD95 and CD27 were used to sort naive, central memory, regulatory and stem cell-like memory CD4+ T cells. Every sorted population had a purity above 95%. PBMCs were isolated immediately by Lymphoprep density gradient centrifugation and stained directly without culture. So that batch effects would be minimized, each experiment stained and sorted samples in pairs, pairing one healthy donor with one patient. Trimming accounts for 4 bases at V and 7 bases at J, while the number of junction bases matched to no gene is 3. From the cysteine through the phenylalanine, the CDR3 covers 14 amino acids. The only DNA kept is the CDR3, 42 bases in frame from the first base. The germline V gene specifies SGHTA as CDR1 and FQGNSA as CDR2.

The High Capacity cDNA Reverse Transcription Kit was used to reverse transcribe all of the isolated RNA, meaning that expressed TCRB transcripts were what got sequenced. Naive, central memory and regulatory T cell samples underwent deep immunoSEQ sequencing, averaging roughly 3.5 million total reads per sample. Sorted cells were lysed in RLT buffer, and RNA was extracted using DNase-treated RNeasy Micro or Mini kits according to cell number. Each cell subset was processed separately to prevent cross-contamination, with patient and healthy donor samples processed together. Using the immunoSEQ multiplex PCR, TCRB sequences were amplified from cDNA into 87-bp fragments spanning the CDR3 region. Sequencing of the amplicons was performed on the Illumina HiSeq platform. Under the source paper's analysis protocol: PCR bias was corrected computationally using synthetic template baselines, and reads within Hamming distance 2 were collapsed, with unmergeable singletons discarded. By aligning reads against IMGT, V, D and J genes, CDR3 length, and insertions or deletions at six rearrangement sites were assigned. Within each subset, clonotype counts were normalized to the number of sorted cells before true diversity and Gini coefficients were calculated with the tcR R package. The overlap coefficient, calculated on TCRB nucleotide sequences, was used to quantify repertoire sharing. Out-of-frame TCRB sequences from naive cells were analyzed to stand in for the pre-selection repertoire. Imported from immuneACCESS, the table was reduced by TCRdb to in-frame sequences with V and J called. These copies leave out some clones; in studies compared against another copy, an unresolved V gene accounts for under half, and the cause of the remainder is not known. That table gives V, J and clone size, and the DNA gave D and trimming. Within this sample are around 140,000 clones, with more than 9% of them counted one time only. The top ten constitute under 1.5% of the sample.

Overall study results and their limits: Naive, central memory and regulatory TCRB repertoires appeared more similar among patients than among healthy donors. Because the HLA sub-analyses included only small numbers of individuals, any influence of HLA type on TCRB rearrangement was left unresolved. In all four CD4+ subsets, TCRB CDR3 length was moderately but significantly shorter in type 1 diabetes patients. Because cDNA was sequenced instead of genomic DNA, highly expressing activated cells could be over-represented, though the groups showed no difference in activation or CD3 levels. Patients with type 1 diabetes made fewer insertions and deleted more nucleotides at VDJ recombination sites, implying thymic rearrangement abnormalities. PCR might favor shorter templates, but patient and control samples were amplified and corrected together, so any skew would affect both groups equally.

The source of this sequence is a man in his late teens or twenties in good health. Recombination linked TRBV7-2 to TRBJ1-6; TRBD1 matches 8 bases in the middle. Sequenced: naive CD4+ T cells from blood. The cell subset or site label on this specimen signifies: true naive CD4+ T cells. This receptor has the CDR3 CASSSYRGNSPLHF. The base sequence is TGTGCCAGCAGCTCATACAGGGGGAATTCACCCCTCCACTTT.